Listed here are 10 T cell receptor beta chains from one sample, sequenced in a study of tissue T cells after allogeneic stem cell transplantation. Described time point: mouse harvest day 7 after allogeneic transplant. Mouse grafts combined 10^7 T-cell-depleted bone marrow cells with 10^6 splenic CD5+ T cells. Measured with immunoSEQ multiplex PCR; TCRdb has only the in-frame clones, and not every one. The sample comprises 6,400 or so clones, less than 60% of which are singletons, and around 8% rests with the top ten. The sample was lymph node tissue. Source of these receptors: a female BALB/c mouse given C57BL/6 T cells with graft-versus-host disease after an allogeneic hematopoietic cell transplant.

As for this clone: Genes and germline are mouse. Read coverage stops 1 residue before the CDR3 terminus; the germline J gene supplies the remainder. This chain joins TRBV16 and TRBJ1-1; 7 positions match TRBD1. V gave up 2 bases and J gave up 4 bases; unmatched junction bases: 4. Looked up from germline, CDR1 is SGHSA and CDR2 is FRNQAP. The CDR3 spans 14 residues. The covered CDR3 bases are TGTGCAAGCAGCTTACAGGGGGGGGGCACAGAAGTCTTC. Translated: CASSLQGGGTEVF. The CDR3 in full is CASSLQGGGTEVFF.

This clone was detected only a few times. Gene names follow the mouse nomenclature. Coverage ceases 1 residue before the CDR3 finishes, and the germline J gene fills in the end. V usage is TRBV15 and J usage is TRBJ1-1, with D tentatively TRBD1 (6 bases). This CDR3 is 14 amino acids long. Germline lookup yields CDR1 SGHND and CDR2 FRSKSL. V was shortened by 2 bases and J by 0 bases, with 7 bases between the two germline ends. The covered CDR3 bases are TGTGCCAGCAGTTTACCAGGGGAGAACACAGAAGTCTTC. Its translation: CASSLPGENTEVF. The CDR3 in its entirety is CASSLPGENTEVFF.

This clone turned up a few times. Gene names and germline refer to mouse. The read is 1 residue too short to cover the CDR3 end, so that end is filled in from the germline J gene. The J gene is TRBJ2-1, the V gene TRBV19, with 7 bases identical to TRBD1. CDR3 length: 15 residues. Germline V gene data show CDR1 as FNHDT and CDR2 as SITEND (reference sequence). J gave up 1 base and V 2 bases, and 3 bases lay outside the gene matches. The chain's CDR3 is CASSIRQGNYAEQFF. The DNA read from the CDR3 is TGTGCCAGCAGTATCCGACAGGGAAACTATGCTGAGCAGTTC.

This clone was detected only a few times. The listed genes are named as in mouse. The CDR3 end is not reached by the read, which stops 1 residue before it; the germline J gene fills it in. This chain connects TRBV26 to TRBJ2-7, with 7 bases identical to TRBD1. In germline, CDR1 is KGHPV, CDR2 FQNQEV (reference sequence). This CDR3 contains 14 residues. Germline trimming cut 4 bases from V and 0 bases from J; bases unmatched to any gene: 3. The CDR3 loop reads CASSPGQSSYEQYF. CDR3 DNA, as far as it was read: TGTGCCAGCAGTCCGGGACAGAGCTCCTATGAACAGTAC.

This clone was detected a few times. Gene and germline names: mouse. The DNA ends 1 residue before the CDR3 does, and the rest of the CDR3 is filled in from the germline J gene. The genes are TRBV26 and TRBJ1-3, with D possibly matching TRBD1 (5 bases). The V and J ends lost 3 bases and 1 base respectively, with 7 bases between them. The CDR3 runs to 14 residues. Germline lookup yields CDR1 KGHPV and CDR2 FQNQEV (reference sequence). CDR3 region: CASSLWGSGNTLYF. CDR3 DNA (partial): TGTGCCAGCAGTCTTTGGGGGTCTGGAAATACGCTCTAT.

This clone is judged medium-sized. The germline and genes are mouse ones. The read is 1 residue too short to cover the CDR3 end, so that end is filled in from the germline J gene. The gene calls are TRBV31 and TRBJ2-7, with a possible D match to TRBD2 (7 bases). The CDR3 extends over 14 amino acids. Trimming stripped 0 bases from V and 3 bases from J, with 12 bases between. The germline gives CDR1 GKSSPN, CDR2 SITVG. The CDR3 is CAWSLVGGLYEQYF. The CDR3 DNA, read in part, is TGTGCCTGGAGTCTAGTGGGGGGCCTCTATGAACAGTAC.

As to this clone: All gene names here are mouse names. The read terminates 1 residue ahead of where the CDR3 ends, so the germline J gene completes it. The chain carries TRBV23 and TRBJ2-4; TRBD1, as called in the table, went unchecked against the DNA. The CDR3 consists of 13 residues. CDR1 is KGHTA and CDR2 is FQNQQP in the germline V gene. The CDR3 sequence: CSSSQLRENTLYF. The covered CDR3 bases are TGCTCCAGCAGTCAATTGAGGGAAAACACCTTGTAC.

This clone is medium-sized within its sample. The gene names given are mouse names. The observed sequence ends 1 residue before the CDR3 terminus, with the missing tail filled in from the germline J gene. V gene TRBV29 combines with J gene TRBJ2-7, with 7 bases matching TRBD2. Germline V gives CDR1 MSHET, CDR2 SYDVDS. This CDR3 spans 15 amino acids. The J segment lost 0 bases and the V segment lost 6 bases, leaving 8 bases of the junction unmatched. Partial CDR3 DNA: TGTGCTAGCAGCCCGATCTGGGGGAGCTCCTATGAACAGTAC. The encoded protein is CASSPIWGSSYEQY. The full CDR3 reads CASSPIWGSSYEQYF.

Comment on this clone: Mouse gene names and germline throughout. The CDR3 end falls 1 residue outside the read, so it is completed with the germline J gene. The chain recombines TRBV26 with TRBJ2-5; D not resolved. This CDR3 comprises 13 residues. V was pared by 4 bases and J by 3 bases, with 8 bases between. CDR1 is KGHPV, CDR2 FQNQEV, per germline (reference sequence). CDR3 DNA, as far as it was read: TGTGCCAGCAGTCCGACAAAACAAGACACCCAGTAC. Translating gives CASSPTKQDTQY. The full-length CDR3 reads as CASSPTKQDTQYF.

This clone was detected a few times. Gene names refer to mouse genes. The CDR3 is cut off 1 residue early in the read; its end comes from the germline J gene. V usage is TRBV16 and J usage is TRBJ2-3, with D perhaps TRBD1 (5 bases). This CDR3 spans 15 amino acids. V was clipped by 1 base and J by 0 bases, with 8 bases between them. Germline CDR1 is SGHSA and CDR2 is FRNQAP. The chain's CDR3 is CASSLGGDSAETLYF. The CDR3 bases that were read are TGTGCAAGCAGCTTAGGAGGGGATAGTGCAGAAACGCTGTAT.